The rows below give T cell receptor beta chains drawn from one sample of a study of T cell changes during pregnancy in multiple sclerosis. Sequencing was performed with immunoSEQ multiplex PCR; in TCRdb, only in-frame clones are kept and a portion is missing. Among 85,000 to 130,000 clones listed, around nine tenths were seen once. The sample consisted of peripheral blood, taken in the second trimester of pregnancy. These receptors came from a female donor with multiple sclerosis, enrolled in a pregnancy study. Each CDR3 is given with its conserved first and last residue. Fields, in order: V gene, J gene, CDR3 length, clone size, D gene, CDR3 protein, CDR3 DNA. The D gene is left open where the match is weak. Clone size is shown for a subset of rows, as once, few, many or a class of expanded clone.

TRBV9	TRBJ2-1	14	-	TRBD2	CASSVGTSGNEQFF	TGTGCCAGCAGCGTAGGGACTAGCGGCAATGAGCAGTTCTTC
TRBV7-2	TRBJ2-2	17	-	TRBD1	CASSLAGQGSDTGELFF	TGTGCCAGCAGCTTAGCAGGACAGGGGTCAGACACCGGGGAGCTGTTTTTT
TRBV27	TRBJ2-1	16	-	TRBD2	CASSPLAGGLYNEQFF	TGTGCCAGCAGTCCTCTAGCGGGAGGCCTTTACAATGAGCAGTTCTTC
TRBV28	TRBJ1-3	15	-	-	CASRAWREFGNTIYF	TGTGCCAGCAGAGCCTGGCGGGAATTTGGAAACACCATATATTTT
TRBV12-5	TRBJ2-1	14	-	TRBD1	CASGQGQGKDEQFF	TGTGCTAGTGGTCAAGGACAGGGGAAGGATGAGCAGTTCTTC
TRBV9	TRBJ1-3	16	once	TRBD1	CASSPRQGVSGNTIYF	TGTGCCAGCAGCCCCCGACAGGGGGTCTCTGGAAACACCATATATTTT
TRBV14	TRBJ2-5	16	once	-	CASSPLLMGAWETQYF	TGTGCCAGCAGCCCGCTATTAATGGGGGCTTGGGAGACCCAGTACTTC
TRBV19	TRBJ1-2	14	-	TRBD1	CASSRPGQVYGYTF	TGTGCCAGTAGTAGACCGGGACAGGTCTATGGCTACACCTTC
TRBV5-1	TRBJ2-7	14	-	-	CASSYGGPSYEQYF	TGCGCCAGCAGCTATGGGGGCCCGTCCTACGAGCAGTACTTC
TRBV7-9	TRBJ1-5	14	-	-	CASSLGGGTQPQHF	TGTGCCAGCAGCCTCGGCGGCGGGACCCAGCCCCAGCATTTT
TRBV19	TRBJ1-2	15	-	TRBD1	CASSISAGQALGYTF	TGTGCCAGTAGTATAAGCGCGGGACAGGCGCTAGGCTACACCTTC
TRBV9	TRBJ2-1	17	-	-	CASSASPGLLAGGEQFF	TGTGCCAGCAGCGCAAGCCCGGGACTCCTGGCTGGGGGTGAGCAGTTCTTC
TRBV7-8	TRBJ1-1	18	-	-	CASSPWRKQGSERTEAFF	TGTGCCAGCAGCCCATGGCGAAAACAGGGCTCGGAGAGGACTGAAGCTTTCTTT
TRBV5-6	TRBJ2-7	15	-	TRBD2	CASSSTPGGRGVVYF	TGTGCCAGCAGCTCTACCCCCGGGGGGCGGGGGGTGGTGTACTTC
TRBV27	TRBJ1-2	11	-	-	CATSSGYGYTF	TGTGCCACCTCTTCAGGCTATGGCTACACCTTC
TRBV5-6	TRBJ1-2	13	-	TRBD1	CASSATGGPGYTF	TGTGCCAGCAGCGCTACAGGGGGCCCTGGCTACACCTTC
TRBV6-1	TRBJ1-1	13	-	-	CASRGLPYTEAFF	TGTGCCAGCAGGGGCCTTCCTTACACTGAAGCTTTCTTT
TRBV28	TRBJ1-1	15	-	-	CASSLIGQKGTEAFF	TGTGCCAGCAGTTTAATCGGACAGAAGGGAACTGAAGCTTTCTTT
TRBV6-1	TRBJ2-3	14	-	TRBD2	CATGGGYSTDTQYF	TGTGCCACCGGGGGGGGATATAGCACAGATACGCAGTATTTT
TRBV7-3	TRBJ2-7	14	-	-	CASSSSLTSWWQYF	TGTGCCAGCAGCTCCTCGCTTACATCATGGTGGCAGTACTTC
TRBV28	TRBJ1-5	12	-	TRBD1	CASLRGNQPQHF	TGTGCCTCCCTCAGGGGGAATCAGCCCCAGCATTTT
TRBV20-1	TRBJ1-2	11	-	TRBD1	CSAGQGNGYTF	TGCAGTGCCGGACAGGGCAATGGCTACACCTTC
TRBV4-1	TRBJ2-5	15	-	-	CASSQVSAVQETQYF	TGCGCCAGCAGCCAAGTGTCGGCGGTACAAGAGACCCAGTACTTC
TRBV6-1	TRBJ1-1	12	-	-	CASSERGTEAFF	TGTGCCAGCAGTGAAAGGGGGACTGAAGCTTTCTTT
TRBV7-6	TRBJ2-1	16	-	-	CASSLESQSTSSEQFF	TGTGCCAGCAGCTTAGAATCACAGTCTACCTCCAGTGAGCAGTTCTTC
TRBV2	TRBJ1-2	13	once	-	CASTSTQSYGYTF	TGTGCCAGCACTAGTACGCAGAGCTATGGCTACACCTTC
TRBV11-2	TRBJ2-3	16	-	-	CASSLVGGSDADTQYF	TGTGCCAGCAGCTTAGTAGGGGGAAGTGATGCAGATACGCAGTATTTT
TRBV14	TRBJ1-2	14	-	-	CASSQASSLLGYTF	TGTGCCAGCAGCCAAGCTAGCTCTCTATTAGGCTACACCTTC
TRBV7-3	TRBJ2-1	15	once	-	CASSLRQGWGNEQFF	TGTGCCAGCAGCTTACGGCAGGGGTGGGGCAATGAGCAGTTCTTC
TRBV2	TRBJ2-7	16	-	TRBD1	CASSEGRGQGVYEQYF	TGTGCCAGCAGTGAAGGTAGAGGACAGGGGGTCTACGAGCAGTACTTC
TRBV11-2	TRBJ2-3	15	-	TRBD2	CASTRGGPRGDTQYF	TGTGCCAGCACCCGCGGGGGGCCTCGCGGAGATACGCAGTATTTT
TRBV5-5	TRBJ2-1	16	-	TRBD2	CASSLEVTSGSAEQFF	TGTGCCAGCAGCTTGGAGGTCACTAGCGGGAGTGCTGAGCAGTTCTTC
TRBV27	TRBJ2-7	14	-	-	CASSLGGRAYEQYF	TGTGCCAGCAGTTTAGGCGGGCGCGCCTACGAGCAGTACTTC
TRBV6-5	TRBJ2-7	13	-	-	CASRQTASYEQYF	TGTGCCAGCAGACAGACAGCTAGCTACGAGCAGTACTTC
TRBV27	TRBJ2-3	11	once	-	CASSSRDTQYF	TGTGCCAGCAGTTCCAGAGATACGCAGTATTTT